The 24 T cell receptor beta chains below were found in one sample sequenced in a study of Graves' ophthalmopathy and Graves' hyperthyroidism. Amplified material comprised TCR beta CDR3 regions derived from RNA transcripts. HTBI primers were used in a first-round RT-PCR, which preceded a second-round multiplex PCR. TCRdb re-called the multiplex PCR reads through MiXCR, storing one row per CDR3 protein. There are some 370,000 distinct CDR3 sequences in the sample; 17% occur only once, and 2.4% lies in the top ten. The sequenced material came from peripheral blood. All receptors come from an adult woman with stable Graves' hyperthyroidism.

This clonotype has a count of ten or more. The chain links TRBV20-1 to TRBJ2-5, with a weak D call TRBD2 (6 bases). CDR1 and CDR2 from the germline V gene are DFQATT and SNEGSKA (reference sequence). The CDR3 is made up of 12 amino acids. V lost 4 bases, J lost 2 bases, and 8 bases lay in between. CDR3: CSAIGLQETQYF. CDR3 bases: TGCAGTGCTATAGGACTACAAGAGACCCAGTACTTC.

For this clonotype: A single base separates this from a much larger clone, so it may be a read error. The chain employs TRBV28 and TRBJ2-7; D is undetermined. This CDR3 contains 15 residues. Germline loops: CDR1 MDHEN, CDR2 SYDVKM. In DNA, the CDR3 is TGTGCCAGCAGTTTACCAGCCGCGAGTTCCTACAAGCAGTACTTC. Translation: CASSLPAASSYKQYF.

This clonotype was seen at least ten times. V usage is TRBV20-1 and J usage is TRBJ2-7; 8 bases fit TRBD1. The V gene's germline CDR1 is DFQATT and CDR2 SNEGSKA (reference sequence). V shed 0 bases and J 0 bases; nucleotides not matched to a gene: 13. This CDR3 comprises 18 residues. The CDR3 region has the DNA TGCAGTGCTAGAGATCTCTTTTTGGGACAGGAGAGCTCCTACGAGCAGTACTTC. This gives the protein CSARDLFLGQESSYEQYF.

This clonotype was counted at least ten times. A much larger clone differs from this one at a single base, so this may be a read error. The chain links TRBV6-2 or TRBV6-3 to TRBJ1-1, with D perhaps TRBD1 (5 bases). This CDR3 has 13 residues. The germline gives CDR1 MNHEY, CDR2 SVGEGT. In DNA, the CDR3 is TGTGCCAGCAGTCCCTTCCAGGGCACTGAAGCTTCCTTT. Encoded protein: CASSPFQGTEASF.

This clonotype was counted ten times or more. The V and J genes are TRBV27 and TRBJ2-5; 7 bases align to TRBD2. J was trimmed by 7 bases and V by 5 bases; bases with no gene match: 1. Germline V lookup: CDR1 MNHEY, CDR2 SMNVEV (reference sequence). The CDR3 covers 11 residues. The CDR3 DNA is TGTGCCAGCAGTGGGAGGGGGACCCAGTACTTC. Protein sequence: CASSGRGTQYF.

Details on this clonotype: Given a much more abundant clone one base away, this may be a read error. The rearrangement joins TRBV29-1 to TRBJ1-2; D unclear. This CDR3 has 13 amino acids. V lost 4 bases and J lost 0, with 9 bases in between. CDR1 is SQVTM and CDR2 is ANQGSEA in the germline V gene. CDR3 coding DNA: TGCAGCGTTGGACATGGAGCTAACTATGGCTACACCTTC. Protein product: CSVGHGANYGYTF.

In its sample, this clonotype was seen a few times. The genes are TRBV19 and TRBJ1-5; no firm D call. Per the germline V gene, CDR1 is LNHDA and CDR2 is SQIVND (reference sequence). The CDR3 has 16 residues. The V end lost 4 bases, the J end lost 3 bases, and 16 bases lay between the germline ends. The chain's CDR3 is CASSTSQDIANQPQHF. The CDR3 DNA reads as TGTGCCAGTAGTACCTCCCAAGACATAGCCAATCAGCCCCAGCATTTT.

This clonotype was counted many times. The chain is built from TRBV28 and TRBJ2-7; the D gene is possibly TRBD2 (6 bases). V gave up 6 bases and J gave up 0 bases, with 12 bases separating them. The CDR3 length is 14 residues. The germline CDR1 and CDR2 sequences are MDHEN and SYDVKM. CDR3 region: CASSSTSSSYEQYF. The DNA for the CDR3 is TGTGCCAGCAGCTCTACTAGCTCCTCCTACGAGCAGTACTTC.

This clonotype showed up many times. The chain links TRBV7-9 to TRBJ2-7, with 11 bases fitting TRBD2. Germline CDR1 is SEHNR and CDR2 is FQNEAQ (reference sequence). After removal of 1 base from V and 5 bases from J, the junction contained 4 bases not matched to a gene. The CDR3 contains 15 residues. The CDR3 is CASSLVGTSGHEQYF. The CDR3, as DNA: TGTGCCAGCAGCTTAGTAGGGACTAGCGGCCACGAGCAGTACTTC. Looking up the rest from reference TRBV7-9 and TRBJ2-7 gives the full variable domain: DTGVSQNPRHKITKRGQNVTFRCDPISEHNRLYWYRQTLGQGPEFLTYFQNEAQLEKSRLLSDRFSAERPKGSFSTLEIQRTEQGDSAMYLCASSLVGTSGHEQYFGPGTRLTVT.

This chain links TRBV3-1 with TRBJ1-2; 8 bases are shared with TRBD1. CDR1 and CDR2 from the germline V gene are LGHDT and YNNKEL (reference sequence). The CDR3 covers 13 residues. Trimming took 4 bases from V and 6 from J; bases not matched to a gene: 4. The CDR3 nucleotides are TGTGCCAGCAGCCCGGACAGGGCTAATGGCTACACCTTC. Translated: CASSPDRANGYTF.

The gene calls are TRBV7-2 and TRBJ2-1; D possibly corresponds to TRBD2 (6 bases). This CDR3 is 15 amino acids long. CDR1 is SGHTA, CDR2 FQGNSA, per germline. Trimming took 5 bases from V and 0 from J, leaving 11 bases between them. CDR3 residues: CASSLGRGSYNEQFF. CDR3 coding DNA: TGTGCCAGCAGCCTAGGGCGGGGCTCCTACAATGAGCAGTTCTTC.

This clonotype has a handful of counts. The gene calls are TRBV28 and TRBJ2-5, with D unresolved. The CDR3 is made up of 12 amino acids. V was trimmed by 6 bases and J by 4 bases, leaving 9 bases between them. Germline V lookup: CDR1 MDHEN, CDR2 SYDVKM. The CDR3 DNA follows: TGTGCCAGCAGCACCCTCCCAGAGACCCAGTACTTC. Protein sequence: CASSTLPETQYF.

The chain employs TRBV6-1 and TRBJ1-6; 7 nucleotides match TRBD1. There are 14 residues in the CDR3. CDR1 MNHNS and CDR2 SASEGT come from the germline V gene. V gave up 6 bases and J gave up 10 bases; unmatched junction bases: 9. The CDR3 nucleotides are TGTGCCAGCAGGGAACAGGGGCGGAACTCACCCCTCCACTTT. This sequence encodes CASREQGRNSPLHF.

This clonotype was recorded once. A read error is likely, as this CDR3 ends without the conserved phenylalanine or tryptophan. The limits of the CDR3 on the DNA are not certain, so only TCRdb's listed CDR3 is given. J is TRBJ2-7 and V is TRBV6-5. The germline V gene has CDR1 MNHEY and CDR2 SVGAGI. The CDR3 length equals 11 residues, ends included. The CDR3 region is CASSYSNEQCL.

The sample holds many counts of this clonotype. This chain links TRBV5-1 with TRBJ2-5, with D possibly called TRBD1 or TRBD2 (5 bases each). The V and J ends lost 3 bases and 4 bases respectively, with 13 bases between them. Germline CDR1 SGHRS, CDR2 YFSETQ. The CDR3 contains 14 residues. The CDR3 DNA is TGCGCCAGCAGCTCGGGGCTAGGGCGAGAGACCCAGTACTTC. Protein sequence: CASSSGLGRETQYF.

A few counts support this clonotype. Just one base apart from a much larger clone, this may be a read error. The chain links TRBV19 to TRBJ1-2; no definite D call. This CDR3 has 14 residues. Germline CDR1 and CDR2: LNHDA and SQIVND (reference sequence). As DNA, the CDR3 is TGTGTCAGTAGTATGAGAGCGTCTAACTATGGCTACACCTTC. Protein sequence: CVSSMRASNYGYTF. Full variable domain (remainder filled in from reference TRBV19 and TRBJ1-2): DGGITQSPKYLFRKEGQNVTLSCEQNLNHDAMYWYRQDPGQGLRLIYYSQIVNDFQKGDIAEGYSVSREKKESFPLTVTSAQKNPTAFYLCVSSMRASNYGYTFGSGTRLTVV.

This clonotype was counted at least ten times. The rearrangement uses TRBV20-1 and TRBJ2-7; 7 bases are shared with TRBD1. Germline V CDR1 and CDR2: DFQATT, SNEGSKA (reference sequence). With 0 bases clipped from V and 5 bases from J, the junction kept 7 bases outside the gene matches. The CDR3 runs to 14 residues. The CDR3 spells CSARDRVGGHEQYF. CDR3 nucleotide sequence: TGCAGTGCTAGAGATCGTGTAGGGGGCCACGAGCAGTACTTC.

At least ten counts were recorded for this clonotype. The chain recombines TRBV9 with TRBJ1-2; D remains unclear. This CDR3 comprises 21 residues. The germline CDR1 and CDR2 sequences are SGDLS and YYNGEE. V shed 0 bases and J shed 5 bases, with 32 bases lying between them. The CDR3 sequence is CASSVGSDPRFLAPLGYGYTF. In nucleotides, the CDR3 is TGTGCCAGCAGCGTAGGCTCAGATCCCCGCTTTTTGGCTCCTTTGGGATATGGCTACACCTTC.

This chain uses TRBV29-1 with TRBJ1-5, with D possibly TRBD1 on 5 matching bases. Germline V gene lookup returns CDR1 SQVTM and CDR2 ANQGSEA. This CDR3 region has 12 residues. Trimming took 8 bases from V and 7 from J, leaving 15 bases between them. The CDR3 DNA reads TGCAGCCCTACCAGGGTTAAACAGCCCCAGCATTTT. Encoded protein: CSPTRVKQPQHF.

V usage is TRBV20-1 and J usage is TRBJ2-7, with D possibly matching TRBD1 (6 bases). This CDR3 has 16 amino acids. The germline V and J ends were trimmed by 0 bases and 2 bases, with 17 bases remaining between them. Germline assignment: CDR1 DFQATT and CDR2 SNEGSKA (reference sequence). The chain's CDR3 is CSARDLVGQGPYEQYF. CDR3 bases: TGCAGTGCTAGAGACTTAGTCGGCCAGGGGCCCTACGAGCAGTACTTC.

In its sample, this clonotype was seen many times. The chain joins TRBV19 to TRBJ1-5; TRBD1 is a possible D gene (6 bases). In germline, CDR1 is LNHDA, CDR2 SQIVND (reference sequence). Trimming removed 5 bases from V and 4 bases from J, with 9 bases in between. The CDR3 contains 13 residues. The CDR3 DNA is TGTGCCAGTAGTGGGGACACTAATCAGCCCCAGCATTTT. Protein product: CASSGDTNQPQHF. The entire variable domain, with the rest obtained from reference TRBV19 and TRBJ1-5, is as follows: DGGITQSPKYLFRKEGQNVTLSCEQNLNHDAMYWYRQDPGQGLRLIYYSQIVNDFQKGDIAEGYSVSREKKESFPLTVTSAQKNPTAFYLCASSGDTNQPQHFGDGTRLSIL.

This clonotype showed up many times. The chain couples TRBV28 to TRBJ2-7; TRBD2 agrees at 9 bases. CDR1 MDHEN and CDR2 SYDVKM come from the germline V gene. J gave up 0 bases and V 6 bases, and 6 bases lay outside the gene matches. This CDR3 region has 15 residues. The CDR3 nucleotides are TGTGCCAGCAGGGGGGCGGGAGGGACCTCCTACGAGCAGTACTTC. Protein sequence: CASRGAGGTSYEQYF.

This clonotype was recorded at least ten times. The V call is TRBV19, the J call TRBJ2-2; a possible D gene is TRBD2 (6 bases). V lost 8 bases, J lost 8 bases, and 18 bases lay in between. CDR1 and CDR2 from the germline V gene are LNHDA and SQIVND (reference sequence). This CDR3 spans 14 amino acids. DNA for the CDR3: TGTGCCAGTCGGTGGACTAACTTGGGAGGGGAGCTGTTTTTT. Translating gives CASRWTNLGGELFF.

This clonotype was observed a handful of times. The rearrangement uses TRBV7-2 and TRBJ2-2; 12 nucleotides align to TRBD1. Per the germline V gene, CDR1 is SGHTA and CDR2 is FQGNSA. The CDR3 spans 15 residues. The junction had 5 bases not matched to a gene; V was cut back by 6 bases and J by 6 bases. CDR3 nucleotide sequence: TGTGCCAGCAGACGGGGACAGGGGGCGTCCGGGGAGCTGTTTTTT. Amino acids: CASRRGQGASGELFF.